This T cell receptor (beta chain) was retrieved from a study of shared clonotypes between healthy human individuals. Study results and caveats: Naive subsets usually exceeded memory subsets in estimated richness. Compared with clonotypes that all four donors shared, non-shared clonotypes had lower generation probabilities.

V was clipped by 2 bases and J by 5 bases, with 11 bases between them. CDR3 length: 14 amino acids. The germline gives CDR1 SGHNT, CDR2 YYREEE (reference sequence). Notes on this clone: The antigen is undetermined.

The assay was immunoSEQ multiplex PCR, and TCRdb's table has in-frame clones only and misses some. Here the sample spans over 150,000 clones, roughly 70% being singletons. Input material: memory CD4+ T cells sorted from blood. Subset here: CD45RA-negative fraction. The TCR comes from a man aged 30 to 39 in good health. The rearrangement uses TRBV5-4 and TRBJ2-1; tentative D call: TRBD1 (6 bases). The chain's CDR3 is CASSFENRDNEQFF. CDR3 coding DNA: TGTGCCAGCAGCTTTGAAAACAGGGACAATGAGCAGTTCTTC.